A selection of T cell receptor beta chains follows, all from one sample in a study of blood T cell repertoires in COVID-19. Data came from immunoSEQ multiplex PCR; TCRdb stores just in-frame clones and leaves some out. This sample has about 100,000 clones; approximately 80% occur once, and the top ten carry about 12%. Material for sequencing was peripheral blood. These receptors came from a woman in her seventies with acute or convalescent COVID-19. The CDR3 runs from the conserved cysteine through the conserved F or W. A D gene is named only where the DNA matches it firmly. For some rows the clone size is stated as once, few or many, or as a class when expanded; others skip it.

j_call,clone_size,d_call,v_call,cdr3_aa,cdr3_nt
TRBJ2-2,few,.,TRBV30,CAWESGMNTGELFF,TGTGCCTGGGAGTCCGGGATGAACACCGGGGAGCTGTTTTTT
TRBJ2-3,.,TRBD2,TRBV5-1,CASKSGGAKDTQYF,TGCGCCAGCAAGAGCGGGGGGGCGAAAGATACGCAGTATTTT
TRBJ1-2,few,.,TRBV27,CASSLRPVEASGYTF,TGTGCCAGCAGTTTACGCCCGGTAGAAGCTTCGGGCTACACCTTC
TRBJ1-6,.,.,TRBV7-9,CASSSETGSNNSPLHF,TGTGCCAGCAGCTCGGAAACAGGGAGTAATAATTCACCCCTCCACTTT
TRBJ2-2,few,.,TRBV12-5,CASASGQSGELFF,TGTGCTAGTGCTTCTGGACAGTCCGGGGAGCTGTTTTTT
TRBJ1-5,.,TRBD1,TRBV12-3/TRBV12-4,CASSRDSDSPQHF,TGTGCCAGCAGCCGGGACAGCGACTCGCCCCAGCATTTT
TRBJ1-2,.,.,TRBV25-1,CASSLGRGYGYTF,TGTGCCAGCAGCCTCGGCCGGGGATATGGCTACACCTTC
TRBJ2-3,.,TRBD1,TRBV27,CASTPPRGTTQYF,TGTGCCAGCACCCCCCCCAGGGGGACAACGCAGTATTTT
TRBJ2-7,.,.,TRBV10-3,CAISESRQNYEQYF,TGTGCCATCAGTGAGTCAAGACAGAACTACGAGCAGTACTTC
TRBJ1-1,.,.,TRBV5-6,CASSLYGAGTEAFF,TGTGCCAGCAGCTTGTATGGAGCGGGCACTGAAGCTTTCTTT
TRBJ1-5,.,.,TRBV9,CASSVKGGPVKNSNQPQHF,TGTGCCAGCAGCGTAAAGGGGGGGCCCGTAAAGAATAGCAATCAGCCCCAGCATTTT
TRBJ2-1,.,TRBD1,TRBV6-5,CASTVTGGAYNEQFF,TGTGCCAGCACCGTCACAGGGGGCGCTTACAATGAGCAGTTCTTC
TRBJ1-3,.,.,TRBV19,CASSTTGSSGNTIYF,TGTGCCAGTAGTACAACAGGGAGCTCTGGAAACACCATATATTTT
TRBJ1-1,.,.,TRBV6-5,CASSYRGYTEAFF,TGTGCCAGCAGTTACAGGGGGTACACTGAAGCTTTCTTT
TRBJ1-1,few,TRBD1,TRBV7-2,CASSSSTGKAFF,TGTGCCAGCAGCTCATCGACAGGGAAAGCTTTCTTT
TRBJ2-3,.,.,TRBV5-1,CASSFGRVVSDTQYF,TGCGCCAGCAGCTTTGGCAGGGTGGTATCAGATACGCAGTATTTT
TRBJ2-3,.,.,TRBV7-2,CASSLGGGAFMDTQYF,TGTGCCAGCAGCTTAGGAGGGGGGGCCTTTATGGATACGCAGTATTTT
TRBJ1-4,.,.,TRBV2,CASIRGGTGETNEKLFF,TGTGCCAGCATCCGCGGGGGGACGGGTGAAACTAATGAAAAACTGTTTTTT
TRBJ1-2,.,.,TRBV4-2,CASSQSLWDTISYGYTF,TGTGCCAGCAGCCAAAGTTTGTGGGACACAATTTCCTATGGCTACACCTTC
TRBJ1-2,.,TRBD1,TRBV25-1,CASSRDRYYGYTF,TGTGCCAGCAGCCGGGACAGATACTATGGCTACACCTTC
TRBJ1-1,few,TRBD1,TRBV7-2,CASSLDVRSGGTEAFF,TGTGCCAGCAGCTTAGATGTTAGATCAGGGGGCACTGAAGCTTTCTTT
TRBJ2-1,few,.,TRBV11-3,CASSLDLRYEQFF,TGTGCCAGCAGCTTAGATCTGAGGTATGAGCAGTTCTTC
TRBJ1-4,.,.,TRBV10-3,CAIRPGETNEKLFF,TGTGCCATCAGACCAGGGGAGACTAATGAAAAACTGTTTTTT
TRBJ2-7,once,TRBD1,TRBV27,CASSRDRGPYEQYF,TGTGCCAGCAGTCGGGACAGGGGACCCTACGAGCAGTACTTC
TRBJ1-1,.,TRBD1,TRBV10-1,CASSESEGQENTEAFF,TGCGCCAGCAGTGAGTCCGAAGGACAGGAGAACACTGAAGCTTTCTTT
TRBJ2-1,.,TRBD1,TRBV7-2,CASSLWDSSYNEQFF,TGTGCCAGCAGCTTATGGGACAGCTCCTACAATGAGCAGTTCTTC
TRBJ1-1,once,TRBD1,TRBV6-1,CASSEALGTGVTEAFF,TGTGCCAGCAGTGAAGCTTTAGGAACAGGGGTCACTGAAGCTTTCTTT
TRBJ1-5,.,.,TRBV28,CASSLQGSAHQPQHF,TGTGCCAGCAGTCTACAGGGTTCGGCCCATCAGCCCCAGCATTTT
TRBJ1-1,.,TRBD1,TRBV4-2,CASSQDEGTGGLNTEAFF,TGTGCCAGCAGCCAAGATGAGGGGACAGGGGGGCTGAACACTGAAGCTTTCTTT
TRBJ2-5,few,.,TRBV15,CATSTAGLAQYF,TGTGCCACCAGCACCGCCGGTCTGGCCCAGTACTTC
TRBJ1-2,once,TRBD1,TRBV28,CASSPDRGLYGYTF,TGTGCCAGCAGTCCGGACAGGGGGCTCTATGGCTACACCTTC
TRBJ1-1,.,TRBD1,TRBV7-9,CASSITGGGTEAFF,TGTGCCAGCAGCATAACAGGGGGCGGGACTGAAGCTTTCTTT
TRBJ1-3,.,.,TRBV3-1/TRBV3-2,CASSQHASSGNTIYF,TGTGCCAGCAGCCAACACGCGTCCTCTGGAAACACCATATATTTT
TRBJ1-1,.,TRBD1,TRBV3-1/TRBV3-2,CASRQGGNTEAFF,TGTGCCAGTAGACAGGGGGGGAACACTGAAGCTTTCTTT
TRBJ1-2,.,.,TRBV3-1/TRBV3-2,CASKGSGYYGYTF,TGTGCCAGCAAGGGCAGCGGCTACTATGGCTACACCTTC
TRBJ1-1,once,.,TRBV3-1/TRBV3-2,CASRGAGPEAFF,TGTGCCAGCAGGGGGGCAGGACCCGAAGCTTTCTTT
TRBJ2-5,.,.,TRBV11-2,CASIALELETQYF,TGTGCCAGCATAGCATTGGAGTTGGAGACCCAGTACTTC
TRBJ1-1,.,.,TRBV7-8,CASSFHREAFF,TGTGCCAGCAGCTTCCACAGGGAAGCTTTCTTT
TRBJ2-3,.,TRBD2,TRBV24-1,CATSDLGGGAVDTQYF,TGTGCCACCAGTGATTTAGGCGGGGGGGCCGTAGATACGCAGTATTTT
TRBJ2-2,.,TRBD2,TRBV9,CASSVGPGGTGELFF,TGTGCCAGCAGCGTAGGACCGGGGGGCACCGGGGAGCTGTTTTTT
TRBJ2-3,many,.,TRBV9,CASSVFAGTDTQYF,TGTGCCAGCAGCGTTTTCGCGGGAACAGATACGCAGTATTTT
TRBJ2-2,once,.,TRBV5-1,CASSLGLDTGELFF,TGCGCCAGCAGCTTGGGACTAGACACCGGGGAGCTGTTTTTT